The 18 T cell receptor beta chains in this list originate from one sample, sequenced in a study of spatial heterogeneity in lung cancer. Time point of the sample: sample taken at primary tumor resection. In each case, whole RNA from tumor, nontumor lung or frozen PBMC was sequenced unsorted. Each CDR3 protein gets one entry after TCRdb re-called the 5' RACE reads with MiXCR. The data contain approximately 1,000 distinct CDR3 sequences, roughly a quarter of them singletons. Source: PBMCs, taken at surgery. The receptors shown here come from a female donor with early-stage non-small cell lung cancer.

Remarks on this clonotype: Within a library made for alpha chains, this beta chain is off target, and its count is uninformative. The CDR3 DNA sequence: TGTGCCAGTCGCCGTAATGGACTAGCGTTCTCCTACGAGCAGTACGTC. This sequence encodes CASRRNGLAFSYEQYV. The V gene is TRBV13, the J gene TRBJ2-7, with 9 nucleotides matching TRBD2. The CDR3 sequence is 16 residues long. The junction had 12 bases not matched to a gene; V was cut back by 9 bases and J by 0 bases. The germline gives CDR1 PRHDT, CDR2 FYEKMQ (reference sequence).

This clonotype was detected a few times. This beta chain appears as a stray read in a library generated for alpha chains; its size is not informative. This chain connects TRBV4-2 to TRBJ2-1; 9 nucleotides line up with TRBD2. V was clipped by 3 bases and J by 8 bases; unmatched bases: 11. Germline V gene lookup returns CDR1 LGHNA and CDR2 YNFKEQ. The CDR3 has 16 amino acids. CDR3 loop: CASSQTRAGGLDEQFF. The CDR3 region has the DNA TGTGCCAGCAGCCAGACTAGGGCGGGAGGGCTTGATGAGCAGTTCTTC.

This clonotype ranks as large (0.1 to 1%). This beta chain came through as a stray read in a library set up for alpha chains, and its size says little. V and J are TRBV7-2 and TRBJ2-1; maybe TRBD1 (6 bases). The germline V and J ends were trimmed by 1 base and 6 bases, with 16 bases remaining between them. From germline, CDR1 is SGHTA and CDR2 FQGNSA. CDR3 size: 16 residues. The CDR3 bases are TGTGCCAGCAGCTTAGTTCCCCGGACAGATTCCAATGAGCAGTTCTTC. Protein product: CASSLVPRTDSNEQFF.

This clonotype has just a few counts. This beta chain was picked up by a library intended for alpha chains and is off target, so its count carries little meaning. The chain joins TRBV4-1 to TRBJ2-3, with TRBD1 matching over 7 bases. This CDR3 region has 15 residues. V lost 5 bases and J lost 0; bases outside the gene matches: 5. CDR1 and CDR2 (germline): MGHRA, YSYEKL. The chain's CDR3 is CASSDTGASTDTQYF. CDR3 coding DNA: TGCGCCAGCAGCGATACAGGGGCCAGCACAGATACGCAGTATTTT.

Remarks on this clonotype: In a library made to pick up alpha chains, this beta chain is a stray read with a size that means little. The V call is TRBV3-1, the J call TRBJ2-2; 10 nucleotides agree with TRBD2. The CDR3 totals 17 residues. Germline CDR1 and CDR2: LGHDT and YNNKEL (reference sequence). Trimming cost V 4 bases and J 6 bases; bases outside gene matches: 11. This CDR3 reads CASSRLSGGAVSGELFF. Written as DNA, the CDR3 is TGTGCCAGCAGCCGCCTAAGCGGGGGGGCGGTATCCGGGGAGCTGTTTTTT.

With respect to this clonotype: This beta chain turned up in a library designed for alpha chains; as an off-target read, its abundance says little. The CDR3: CASSATSGSEQYF. CDR3 nucleotides: TGTGCCAGCAGCGCGACTAGCGGGAGCGAGCAGTACTTC. This rearrangement joins TRBV3-1 to TRBJ2-7; TRBD2 aligns across 12 bases. V was pared by 5 bases and J by 6 bases, with 2 bases of the junction left unmatched. The length of the CDR3 is 13 residues. Germline loops: CDR1 LGHDT, CDR2 YNNKEL (reference sequence).

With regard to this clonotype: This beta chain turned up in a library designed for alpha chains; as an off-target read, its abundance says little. CDR3 protein: CASSESIAEAFF. CDR3 bases: TGTGCCAGCAGCGAGTCTATTGCTGAAGCTTTCTTT. This rearrangement joins TRBV14 to TRBJ1-1, with D unresolved. The CDR3 extends over 12 amino acids. V was cut by 5 bases and J by 6 bases, with 10 bases left in between. Germline values: CDR1 SGHDN, CDR2 FVKESK. Supplemented by reference TRBV14 and TRBJ1-1, the full variable domain reads EAGVTQFPSHSVIEKGQTVTLRCDPISGHDNLYWYRRVMGKEIKFLLHFVKESKQDESGMPNNRFLAERTGGTYSTLKVQPAELEDSGVYFCASSESIAEAFFGQGTRLTVV.

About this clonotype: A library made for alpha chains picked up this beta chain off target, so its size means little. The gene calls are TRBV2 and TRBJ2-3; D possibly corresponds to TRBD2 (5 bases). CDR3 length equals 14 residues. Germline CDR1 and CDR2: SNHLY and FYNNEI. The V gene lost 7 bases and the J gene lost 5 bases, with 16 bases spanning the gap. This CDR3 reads CASTQDLRGDTQYF. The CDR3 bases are TGTGCCAGCACTCAAGACTTACGGGGAGATACGCAGTATTTT.

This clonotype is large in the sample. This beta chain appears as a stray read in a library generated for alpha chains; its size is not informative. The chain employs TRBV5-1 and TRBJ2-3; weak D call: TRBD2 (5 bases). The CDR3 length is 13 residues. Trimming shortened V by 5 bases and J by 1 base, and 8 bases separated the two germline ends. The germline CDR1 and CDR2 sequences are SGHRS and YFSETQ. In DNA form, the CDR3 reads TGCGCCAGCAGGCCCGGGGGCACAGATACGCAGTATTTT. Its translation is CASRPGGTDTQYF.

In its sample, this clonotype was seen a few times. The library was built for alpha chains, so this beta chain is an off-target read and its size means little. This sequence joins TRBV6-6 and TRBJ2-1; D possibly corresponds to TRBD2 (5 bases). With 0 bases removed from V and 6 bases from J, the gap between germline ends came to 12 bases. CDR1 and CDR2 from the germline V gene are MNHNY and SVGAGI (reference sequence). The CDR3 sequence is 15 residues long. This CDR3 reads CASSYSIPSSNEQFF. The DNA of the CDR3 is TGTGCCAGCAGTTACTCGATCCCTAGCAGCAATGAGCAGTTCTTC.

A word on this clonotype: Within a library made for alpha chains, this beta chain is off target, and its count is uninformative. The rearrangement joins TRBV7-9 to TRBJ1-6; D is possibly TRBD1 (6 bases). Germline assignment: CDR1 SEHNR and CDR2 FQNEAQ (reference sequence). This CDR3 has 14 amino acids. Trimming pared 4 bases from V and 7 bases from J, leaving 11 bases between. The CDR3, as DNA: TGTGCCAGCAGCTCATGGGGGCGGAATTCACCCCTCCACTTT. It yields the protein CASSSWGRNSPLHF.

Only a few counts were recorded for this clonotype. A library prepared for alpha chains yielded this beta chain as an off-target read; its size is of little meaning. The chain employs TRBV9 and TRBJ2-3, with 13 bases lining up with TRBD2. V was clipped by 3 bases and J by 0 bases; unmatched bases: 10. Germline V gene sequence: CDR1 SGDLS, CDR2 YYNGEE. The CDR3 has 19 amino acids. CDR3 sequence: CASSARLAGGGPSTDTQYF. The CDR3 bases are TGTGCCAGCAGCGCCAGACTAGCGGGAGGTGGGCCTAGCACAGATACGCAGTATTTT.

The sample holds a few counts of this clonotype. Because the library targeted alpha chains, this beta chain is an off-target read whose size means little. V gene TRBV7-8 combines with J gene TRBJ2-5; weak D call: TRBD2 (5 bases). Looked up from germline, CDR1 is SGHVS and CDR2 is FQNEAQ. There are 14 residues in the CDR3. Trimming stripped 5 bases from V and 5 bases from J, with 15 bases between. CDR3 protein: CASSPTRSFETQYF. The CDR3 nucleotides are TGTGCCAGCAGCCCTACTAGAAGTTTCGAGACCCAGTACTTC. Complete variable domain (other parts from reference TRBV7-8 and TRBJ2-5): GAGVSQSPRYKVAKRGQDVALRCDPISGHVSLFWYQQALGQGPEFLTYFQNEAQLDKSGLPSDRFFAERPEGSVSTLKIQRTQQEDSAVYLCASSPTRSFETQYFGPGTRLLVL.

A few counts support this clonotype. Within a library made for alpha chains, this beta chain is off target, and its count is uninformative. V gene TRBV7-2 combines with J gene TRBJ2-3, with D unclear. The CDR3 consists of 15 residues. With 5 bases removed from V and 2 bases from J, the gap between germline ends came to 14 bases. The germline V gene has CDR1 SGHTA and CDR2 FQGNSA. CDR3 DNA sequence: TGTGCCAGCAGCCGCCAGTCGGCGGACACAGATACGCAGTATTTT. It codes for CASSRQSADTDTQYF.

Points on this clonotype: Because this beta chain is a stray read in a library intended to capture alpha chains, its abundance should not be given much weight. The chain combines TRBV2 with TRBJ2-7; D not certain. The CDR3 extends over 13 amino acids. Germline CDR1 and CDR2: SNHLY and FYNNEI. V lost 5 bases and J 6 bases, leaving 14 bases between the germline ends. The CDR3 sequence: CASSLGRASEQYF. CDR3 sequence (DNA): TGTGCCAGCAGTCTCGGTCGGGCTAGCGAGCAGTACTTC.

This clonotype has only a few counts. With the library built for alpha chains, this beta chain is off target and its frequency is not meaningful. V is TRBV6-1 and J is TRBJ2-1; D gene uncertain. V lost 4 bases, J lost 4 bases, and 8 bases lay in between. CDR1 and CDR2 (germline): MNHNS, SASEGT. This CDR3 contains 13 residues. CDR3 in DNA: TGTGCCAGCAGTGTCGACGGTTACAATGAGCAGTTCTTC. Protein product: CASSVDGYNEQFF.

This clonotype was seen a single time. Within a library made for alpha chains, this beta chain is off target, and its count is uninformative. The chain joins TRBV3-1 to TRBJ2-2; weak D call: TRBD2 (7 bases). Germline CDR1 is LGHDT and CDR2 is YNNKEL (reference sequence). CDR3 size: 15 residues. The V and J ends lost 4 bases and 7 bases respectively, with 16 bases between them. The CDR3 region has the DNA TGTGCCAGCAGCCCTAGCGGTCTAGGGGGCGGGGAGCTGTTTTTT. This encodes CASSPSGLGGGELFF.

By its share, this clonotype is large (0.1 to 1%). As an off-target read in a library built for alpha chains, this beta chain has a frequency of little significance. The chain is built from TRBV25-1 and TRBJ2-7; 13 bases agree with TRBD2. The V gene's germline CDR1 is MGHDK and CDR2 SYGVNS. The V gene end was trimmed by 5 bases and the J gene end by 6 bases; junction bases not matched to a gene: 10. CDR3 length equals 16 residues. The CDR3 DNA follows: TGTGCCAGCAGTTCGCGGACTAGCGGGAGTCGTAGCGAGCAGTACTTC. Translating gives CASSSRTSGSRSEQYF.